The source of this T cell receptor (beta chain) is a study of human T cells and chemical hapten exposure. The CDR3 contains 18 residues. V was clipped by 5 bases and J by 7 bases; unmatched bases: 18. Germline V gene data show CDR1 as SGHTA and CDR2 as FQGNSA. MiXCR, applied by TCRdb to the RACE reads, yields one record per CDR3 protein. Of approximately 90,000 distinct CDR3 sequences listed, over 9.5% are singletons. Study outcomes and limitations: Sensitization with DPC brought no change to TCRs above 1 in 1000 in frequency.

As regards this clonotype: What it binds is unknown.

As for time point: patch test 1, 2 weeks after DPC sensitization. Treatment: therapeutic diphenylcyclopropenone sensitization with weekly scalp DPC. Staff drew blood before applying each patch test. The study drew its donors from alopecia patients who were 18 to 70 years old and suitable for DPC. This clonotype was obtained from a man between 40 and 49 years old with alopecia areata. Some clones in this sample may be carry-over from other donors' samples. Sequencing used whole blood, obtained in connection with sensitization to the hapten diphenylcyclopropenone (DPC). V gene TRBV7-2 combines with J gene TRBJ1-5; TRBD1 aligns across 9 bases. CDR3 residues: CASSPRSGTGLGRQPQHF. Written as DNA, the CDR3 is TGTGCCAGCAGCCCGAGATCCGGGACAGGGTTGGGGAGACAGCCCCAGCATTTT.